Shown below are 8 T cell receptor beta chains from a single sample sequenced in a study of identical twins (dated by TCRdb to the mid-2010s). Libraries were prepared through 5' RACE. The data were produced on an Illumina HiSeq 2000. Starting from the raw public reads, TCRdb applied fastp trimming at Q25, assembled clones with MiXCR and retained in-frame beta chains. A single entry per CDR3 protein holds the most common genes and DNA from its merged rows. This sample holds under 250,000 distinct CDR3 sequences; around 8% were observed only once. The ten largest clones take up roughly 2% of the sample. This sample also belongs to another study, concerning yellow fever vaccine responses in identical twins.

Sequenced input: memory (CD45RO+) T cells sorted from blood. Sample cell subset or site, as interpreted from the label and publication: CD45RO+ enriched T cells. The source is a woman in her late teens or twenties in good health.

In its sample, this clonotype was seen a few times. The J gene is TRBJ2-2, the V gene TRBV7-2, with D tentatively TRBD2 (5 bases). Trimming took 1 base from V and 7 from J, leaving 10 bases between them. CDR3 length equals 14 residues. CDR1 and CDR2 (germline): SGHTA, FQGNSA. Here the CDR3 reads CASSLEFRGGELFF. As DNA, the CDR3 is TGTGCCAGCAGCTTAGAGTTCCGGGGCGGGGAGCTGTTTTTT.

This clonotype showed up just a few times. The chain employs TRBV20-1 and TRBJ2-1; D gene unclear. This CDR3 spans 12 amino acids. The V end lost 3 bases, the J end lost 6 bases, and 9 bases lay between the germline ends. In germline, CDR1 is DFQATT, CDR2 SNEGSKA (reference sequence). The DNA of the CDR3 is TGCAGTGCTAGGACACAAGTCAATGAGCAGTTCTTC. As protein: CSARTQVNEQFF.

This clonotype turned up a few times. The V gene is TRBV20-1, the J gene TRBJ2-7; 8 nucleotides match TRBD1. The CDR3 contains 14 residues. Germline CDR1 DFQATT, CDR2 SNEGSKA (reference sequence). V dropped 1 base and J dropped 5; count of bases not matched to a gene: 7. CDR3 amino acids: CSARVPGGLDEQYF. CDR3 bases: TGCAGTGCTAGAGTACCAGGGGGCCTTGACGAGCAGTACTTC.

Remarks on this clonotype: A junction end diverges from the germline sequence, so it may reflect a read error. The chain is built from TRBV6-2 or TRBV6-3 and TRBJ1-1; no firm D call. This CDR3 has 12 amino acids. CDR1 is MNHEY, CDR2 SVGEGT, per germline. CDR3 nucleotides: TGTGCCAGCAGTTACAACAGATGGGGAGCTGTCTTT. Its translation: CASSYNRWGAVF.

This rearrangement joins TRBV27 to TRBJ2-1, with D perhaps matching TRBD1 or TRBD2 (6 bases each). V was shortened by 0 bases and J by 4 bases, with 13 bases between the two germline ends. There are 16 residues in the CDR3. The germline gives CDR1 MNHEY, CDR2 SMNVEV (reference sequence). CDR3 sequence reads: CASSLSARGPYNEQFF. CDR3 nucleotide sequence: TGTGCCAGCAGTTTATCTGCTCGGGGGCCTTACAATGAGCAGTTCTTC.

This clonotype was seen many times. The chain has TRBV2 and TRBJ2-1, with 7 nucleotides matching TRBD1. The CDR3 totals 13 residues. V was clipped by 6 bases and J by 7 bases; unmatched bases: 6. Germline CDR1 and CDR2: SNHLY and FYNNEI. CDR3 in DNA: TGTGCCAGCAGCGCACAGGGACAGAATGAGCAGTTCTTC. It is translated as CASSAQGQNEQFF.

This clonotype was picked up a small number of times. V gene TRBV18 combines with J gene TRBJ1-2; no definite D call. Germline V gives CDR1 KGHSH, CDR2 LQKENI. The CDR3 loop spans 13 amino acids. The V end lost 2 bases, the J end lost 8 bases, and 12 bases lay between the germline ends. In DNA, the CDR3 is TGTGCCAGCTCACCAGACAAAGGGAGAGGCTACACCTTC. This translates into CASSPDKGRGYTF.

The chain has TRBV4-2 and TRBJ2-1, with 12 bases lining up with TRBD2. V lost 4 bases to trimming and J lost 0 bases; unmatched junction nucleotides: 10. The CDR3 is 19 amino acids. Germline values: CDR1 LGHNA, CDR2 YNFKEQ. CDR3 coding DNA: TGTGCCAGCAGCCCGGGTGGACTAGCGGGAACAACCTCCTACAATGAGCAGTTCTTC. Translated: CASSPGGLAGTTSYNEQFF.